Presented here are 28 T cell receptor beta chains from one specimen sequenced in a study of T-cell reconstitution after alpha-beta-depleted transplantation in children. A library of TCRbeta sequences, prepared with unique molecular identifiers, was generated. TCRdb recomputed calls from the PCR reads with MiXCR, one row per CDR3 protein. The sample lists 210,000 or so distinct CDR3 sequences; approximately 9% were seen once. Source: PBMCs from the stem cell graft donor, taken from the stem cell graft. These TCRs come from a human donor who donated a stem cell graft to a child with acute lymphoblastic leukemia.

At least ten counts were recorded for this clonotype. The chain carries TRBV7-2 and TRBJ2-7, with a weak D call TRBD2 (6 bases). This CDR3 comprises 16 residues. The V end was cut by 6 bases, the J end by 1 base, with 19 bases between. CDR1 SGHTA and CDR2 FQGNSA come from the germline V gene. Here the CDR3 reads CASSFIAGRDSYEQYF. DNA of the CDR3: TGTGCCAGCAGTTTCATCGCAGGGCGGGATTCCTACGAGCAGTACTTC.

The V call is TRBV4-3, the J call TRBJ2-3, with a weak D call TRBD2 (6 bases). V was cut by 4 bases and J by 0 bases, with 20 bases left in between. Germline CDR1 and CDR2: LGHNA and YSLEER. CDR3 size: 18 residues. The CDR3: CASSPNRGRGLSTDTQYF. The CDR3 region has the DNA TGCGCCAGCAGCCCTAACCGCGGGCGGGGCTTAAGCACAGATACGCAGTATTTT.

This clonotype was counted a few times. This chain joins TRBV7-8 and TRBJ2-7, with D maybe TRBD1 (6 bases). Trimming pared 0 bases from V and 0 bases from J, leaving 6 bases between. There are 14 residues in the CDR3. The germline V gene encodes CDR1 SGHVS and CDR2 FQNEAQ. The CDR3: CASSLAGGSYEQYF. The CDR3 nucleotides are TGTGCCAGCAGCTTAGCAGGGGGCTCCTACGAGCAGTACTTC.

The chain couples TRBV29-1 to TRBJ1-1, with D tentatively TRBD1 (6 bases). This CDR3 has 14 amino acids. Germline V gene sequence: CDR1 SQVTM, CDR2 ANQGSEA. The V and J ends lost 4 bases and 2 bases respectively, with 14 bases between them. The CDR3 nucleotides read TGCAGCGTTGTACGGGGGGGGGCAAACACTGAAGCTTTCTTT. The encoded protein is CSVVRGGANTEAFF.

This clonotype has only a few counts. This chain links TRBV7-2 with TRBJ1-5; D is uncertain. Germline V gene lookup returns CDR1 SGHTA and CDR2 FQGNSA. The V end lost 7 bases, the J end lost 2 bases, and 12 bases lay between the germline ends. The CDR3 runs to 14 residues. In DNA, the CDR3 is TGTGCCAGCACGAGAATCCAGGGCAATCAGCCCCAGCATTTT. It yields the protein CASTRIQGNQPQHF. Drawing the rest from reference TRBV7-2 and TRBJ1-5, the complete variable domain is GAGVSQSPSNKVTEKGKDVELRCDPISGHTALYWYRQSLGQGLEFLIYFQGNSAPDKSGLPSDRFSAERTGGSVSTLTIQRTQQEDSAVYLCASTRIQGNQPQHFGDGTRLSIL.

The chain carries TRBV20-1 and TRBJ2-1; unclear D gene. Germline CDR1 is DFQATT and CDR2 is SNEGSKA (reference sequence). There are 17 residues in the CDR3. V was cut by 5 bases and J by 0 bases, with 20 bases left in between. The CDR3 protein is CSAPRDLVGGSYNEQFF. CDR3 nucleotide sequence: TGCAGTGCTCCACGTGACCTTGTTGGCGGCTCCTACAATGAGCAGTTCTTC.

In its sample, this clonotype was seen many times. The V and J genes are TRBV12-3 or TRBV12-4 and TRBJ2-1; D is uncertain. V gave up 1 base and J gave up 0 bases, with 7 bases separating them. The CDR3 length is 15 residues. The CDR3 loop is CASSLGQSSYNEQFF. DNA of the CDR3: TGTGCCAGCAGTTTAGGACAAAGCTCCTACAATGAGCAGTTCTTC.

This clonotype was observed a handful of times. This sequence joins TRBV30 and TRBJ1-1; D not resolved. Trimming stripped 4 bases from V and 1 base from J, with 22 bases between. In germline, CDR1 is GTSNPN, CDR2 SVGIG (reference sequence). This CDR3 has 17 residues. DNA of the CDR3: TGTGCCTGGAAATCACGGAGCGGGCAGACCGAGAACACTGAAGCTTTCTTT. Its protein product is CAWKSRSGQTENTEAFF.

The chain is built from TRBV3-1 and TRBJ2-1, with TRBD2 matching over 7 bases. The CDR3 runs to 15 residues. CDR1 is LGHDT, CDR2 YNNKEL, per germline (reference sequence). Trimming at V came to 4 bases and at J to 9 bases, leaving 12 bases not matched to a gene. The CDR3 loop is CASSPMGGGSSEQFF. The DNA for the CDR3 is TGTGCCAGCAGCCCCATGGGCGGGGGAAGCTCTGAGCAGTTCTTC.

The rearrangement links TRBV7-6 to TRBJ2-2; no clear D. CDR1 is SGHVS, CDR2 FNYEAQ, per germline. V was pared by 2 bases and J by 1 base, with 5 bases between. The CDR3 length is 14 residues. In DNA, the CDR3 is TGTGCCAGCAGCTTACCATTGAACACCGGGGAGCTGTTTTTT. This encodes CASSLPLNTGELFF.

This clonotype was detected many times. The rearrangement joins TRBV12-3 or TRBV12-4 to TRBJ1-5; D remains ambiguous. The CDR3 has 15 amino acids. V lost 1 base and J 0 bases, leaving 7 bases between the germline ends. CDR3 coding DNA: TGTGCCAGCAGTTTAGAGGGCTATAGCAATCAGCCCCAGCATTTT. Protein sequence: CASSLEGYSNQPQHF.

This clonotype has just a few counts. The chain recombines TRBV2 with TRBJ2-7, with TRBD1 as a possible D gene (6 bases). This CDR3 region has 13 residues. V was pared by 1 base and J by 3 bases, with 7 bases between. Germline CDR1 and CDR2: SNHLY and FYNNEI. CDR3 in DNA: TGTGCCAGCAGTGAAGACAGGGTCTACGAGCAGTACTTC. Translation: CASSEDRVYEQYF.

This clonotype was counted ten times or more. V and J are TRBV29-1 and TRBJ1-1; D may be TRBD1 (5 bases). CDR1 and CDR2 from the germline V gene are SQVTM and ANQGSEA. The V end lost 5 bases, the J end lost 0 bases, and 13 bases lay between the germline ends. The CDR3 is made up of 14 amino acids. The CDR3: CSVSPGLLNTEAFF. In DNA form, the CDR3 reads TGCAGCGTTAGTCCGGGACTCCTGAACACTGAAGCTTTCTTT.

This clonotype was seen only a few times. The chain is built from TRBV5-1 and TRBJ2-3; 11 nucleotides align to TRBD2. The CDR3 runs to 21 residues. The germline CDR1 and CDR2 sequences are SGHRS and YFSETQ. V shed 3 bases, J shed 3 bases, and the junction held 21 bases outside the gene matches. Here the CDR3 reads CASSSKSSGGPLRPNTDTQYF. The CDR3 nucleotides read TGCGCCAGCAGCTCGAAATCTAGCGGGGGGCCCCTCAGGCCAAATACAGATACGCAGTATTTT.

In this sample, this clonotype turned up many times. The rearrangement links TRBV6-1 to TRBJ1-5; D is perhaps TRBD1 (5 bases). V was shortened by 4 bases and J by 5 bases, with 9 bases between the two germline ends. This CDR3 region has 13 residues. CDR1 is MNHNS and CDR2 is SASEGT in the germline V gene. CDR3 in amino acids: CASSARGDQPQHF. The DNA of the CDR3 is TGTGCCAGCAGTGCCCGGGGGGATCAGCCCCAGCATTTT.

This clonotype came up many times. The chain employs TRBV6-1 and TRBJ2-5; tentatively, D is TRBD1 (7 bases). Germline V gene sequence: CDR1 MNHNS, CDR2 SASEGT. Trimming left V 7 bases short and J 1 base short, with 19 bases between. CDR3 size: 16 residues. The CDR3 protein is CASKEGAVATQETQYF. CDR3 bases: TGTGCCAGCAAGGAGGGGGCCGTAGCCACCCAAGAGACCCAGTACTTC.

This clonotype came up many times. The CDR3 bases are TGCGCCAGCAGCTCGGGACAGGGCTTTCGAGAGACCCAGTACTTC. It translates to CASSSGQGFRETQYF. The V call is TRBV5-1, the J call TRBJ2-5; TRBD1 matches 9 bases. The CDR3 length is 15 residues. CDR1 and CDR2 (germline): SGHRS, YFSETQ. V gave up 3 bases and J gave up 4 bases; unmatched junction bases: 7. The full variable domain, rest sourced from reference TRBV5-1 and TRBJ2-5, is KAGVTQTPRYLIKTRGQQVTLSCSPISGHRSVSWYQQTPGQGLQFLFEYFSETQRNKGNFPGRFSGRQFSNSRSEMNVSTLELGDSALYLCASSSGQGFRETQYFGPGTRLLVL.

The CDR3 here is CASSGGTILAKNIQYF. The CDR3 nucleotides read TGCGCCAGCAGCGGAGGTACAATTCTAGCCAAAAACATTCAGTACTTC. This chain uses TRBV4-1 with TRBJ2-4; D perhaps matches TRBD2 (5 bases). The germline V gene encodes CDR1 MGHRA and CDR2 YSYEKL. Trimming stripped 5 bases from V and 0 bases from J, with 14 bases between. This CDR3 region has 16 residues.

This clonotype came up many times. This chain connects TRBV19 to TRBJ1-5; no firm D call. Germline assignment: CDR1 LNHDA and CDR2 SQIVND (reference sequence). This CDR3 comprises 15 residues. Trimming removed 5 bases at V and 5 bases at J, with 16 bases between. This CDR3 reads CASSLIDGFDQPQHF. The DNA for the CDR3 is TGTGCCAGTAGTTTGATAGACGGTTTTGATCAGCCCCAGCATTTT.

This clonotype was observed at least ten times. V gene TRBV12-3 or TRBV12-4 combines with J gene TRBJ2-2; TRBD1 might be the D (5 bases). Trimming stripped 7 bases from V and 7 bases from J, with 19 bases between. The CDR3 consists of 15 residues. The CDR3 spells CASKIGVPMVGELFF. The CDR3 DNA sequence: TGTGCCAGCAAAATAGGGGTCCCCATGGTCGGGGAGCTGTTTTTT.

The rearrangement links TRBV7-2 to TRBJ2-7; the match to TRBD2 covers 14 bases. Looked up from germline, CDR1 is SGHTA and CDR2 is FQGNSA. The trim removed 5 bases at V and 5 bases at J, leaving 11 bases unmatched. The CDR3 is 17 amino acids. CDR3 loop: CASSIHSGLAGVNEQYF. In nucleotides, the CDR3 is TGTGCCAGCAGCATTCACTCGGGACTAGCGGGGGTCAACGAGCAGTACTTC.

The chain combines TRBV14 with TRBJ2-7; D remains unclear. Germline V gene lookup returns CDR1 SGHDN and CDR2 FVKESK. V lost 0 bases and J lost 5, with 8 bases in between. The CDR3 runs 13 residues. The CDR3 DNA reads TGTGCCAGCAGCCAAGATAAGGGCAACGAGCAGTACTTC. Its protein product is CASSQDKGNEQYF. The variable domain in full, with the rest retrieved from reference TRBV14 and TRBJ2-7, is EAGVTQFPSHSVIEKGQTVTLRCDPISGHDNLYWYRRVMGKEIKFLLHFVKESKQDESGMPNNRFLAERTGGTYSTLKVQPAELEDSGVYFCASSQDKGNEQYFGPGTRLTVT.

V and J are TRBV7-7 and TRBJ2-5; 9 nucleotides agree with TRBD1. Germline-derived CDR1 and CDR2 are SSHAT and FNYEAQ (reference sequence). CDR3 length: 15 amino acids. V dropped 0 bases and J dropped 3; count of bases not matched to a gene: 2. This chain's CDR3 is CASSLARDREETQYF. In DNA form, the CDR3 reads TGTGCCAGCAGCTTAGCCCGGGACAGGGAAGAGACCCAGTACTTC.

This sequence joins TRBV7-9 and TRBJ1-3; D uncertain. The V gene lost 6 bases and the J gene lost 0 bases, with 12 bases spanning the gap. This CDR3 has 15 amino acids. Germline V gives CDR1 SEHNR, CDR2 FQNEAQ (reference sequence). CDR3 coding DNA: TGTGCCAGCAGGAACTCCATGGGCTCTGGAAACACCATATATTTT. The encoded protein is CASRNSMGSGNTIYF.

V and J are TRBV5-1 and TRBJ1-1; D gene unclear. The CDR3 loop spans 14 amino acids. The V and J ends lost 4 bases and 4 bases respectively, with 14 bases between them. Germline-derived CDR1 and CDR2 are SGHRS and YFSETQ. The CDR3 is CASSIRGEGTEAFF. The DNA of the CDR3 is TGCGCCAGCAGCATTCGGGGTGAGGGCACTGAAGCTTTCTTT.

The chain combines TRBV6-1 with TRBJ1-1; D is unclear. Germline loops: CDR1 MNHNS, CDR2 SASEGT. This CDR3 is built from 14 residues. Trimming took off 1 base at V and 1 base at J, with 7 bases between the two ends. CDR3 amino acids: CASSEGVGNTEAFF. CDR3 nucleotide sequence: TGTGCCAGCAGTGAAGGTGTCGGGAACACTGAAGCTTTCTTT.

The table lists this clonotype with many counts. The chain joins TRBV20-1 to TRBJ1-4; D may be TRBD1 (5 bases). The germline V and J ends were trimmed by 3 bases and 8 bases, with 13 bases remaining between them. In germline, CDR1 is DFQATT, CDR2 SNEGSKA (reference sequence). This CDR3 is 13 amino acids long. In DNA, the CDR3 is TGCAGTGCTAGTGGGACGAGAGGCGAAAAACTGTTTTTT. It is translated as CSASGTRGEKLFF.

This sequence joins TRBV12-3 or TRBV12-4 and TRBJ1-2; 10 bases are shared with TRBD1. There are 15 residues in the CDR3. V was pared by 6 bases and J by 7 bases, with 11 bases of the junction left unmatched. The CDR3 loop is CASRDPGQGHSGYTF. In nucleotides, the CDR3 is TGTGCCAGCAGAGACCCGGGACAGGGGCATTCTGGCTACACCTTC.